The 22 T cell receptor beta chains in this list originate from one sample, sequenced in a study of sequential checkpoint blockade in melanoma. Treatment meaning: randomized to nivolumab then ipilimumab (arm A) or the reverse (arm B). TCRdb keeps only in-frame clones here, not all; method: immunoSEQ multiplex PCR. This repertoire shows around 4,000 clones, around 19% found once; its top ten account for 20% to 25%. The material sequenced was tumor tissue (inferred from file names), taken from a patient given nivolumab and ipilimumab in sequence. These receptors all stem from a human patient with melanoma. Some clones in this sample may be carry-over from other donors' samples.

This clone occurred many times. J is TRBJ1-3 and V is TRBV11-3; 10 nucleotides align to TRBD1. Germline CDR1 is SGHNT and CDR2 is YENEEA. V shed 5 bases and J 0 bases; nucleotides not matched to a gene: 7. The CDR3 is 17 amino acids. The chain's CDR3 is CASSARQGASSGNTIYF. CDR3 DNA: TGTGCCAGCAGCGCCCGACAGGGGGCGAGCTCTGGAAACACCATATATTTT.

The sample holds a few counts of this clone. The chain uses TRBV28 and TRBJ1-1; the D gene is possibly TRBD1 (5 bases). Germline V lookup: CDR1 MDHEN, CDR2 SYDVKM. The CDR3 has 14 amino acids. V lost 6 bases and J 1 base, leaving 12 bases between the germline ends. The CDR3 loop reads CASSLGRRNTEAFF. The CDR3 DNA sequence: TGTGCCAGCAGCCTGGGACGGAGGAACACTGAAGCTTTCTTT. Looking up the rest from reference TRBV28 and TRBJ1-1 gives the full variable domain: DVKVTQSSRYLVKRTGEKVFLECVQDMDHENMFWYRQDPGLGLRLIYFSYDVKMKEKGDIPEGYSVSREKKERFSLILESASTNQTSMYLCASSLGRRNTEAFFGQGTRLTVV.

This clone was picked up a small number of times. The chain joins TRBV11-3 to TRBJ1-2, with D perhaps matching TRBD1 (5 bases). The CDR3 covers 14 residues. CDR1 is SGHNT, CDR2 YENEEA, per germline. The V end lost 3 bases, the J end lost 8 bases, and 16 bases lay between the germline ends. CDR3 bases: TGTGCCAGCAGCTTCCCAGGGTCCTCACCCGGCTACACCTTC. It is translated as CASSFPGSSPGYTF.

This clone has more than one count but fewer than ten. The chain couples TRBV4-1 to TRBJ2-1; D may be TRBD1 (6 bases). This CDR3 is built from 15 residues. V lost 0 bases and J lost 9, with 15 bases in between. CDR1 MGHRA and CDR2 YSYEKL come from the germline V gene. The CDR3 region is CASSQDSRGRGEQFF. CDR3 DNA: TGCGCCAGCAGCCAAGATTCCAGGGGCAGGGGTGAGCAGTTCTTC.

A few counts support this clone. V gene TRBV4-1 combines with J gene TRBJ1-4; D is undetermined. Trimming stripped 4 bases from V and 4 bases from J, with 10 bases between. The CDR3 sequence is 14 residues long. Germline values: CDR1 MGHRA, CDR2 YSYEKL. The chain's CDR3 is CASSLDRFNEKLFF. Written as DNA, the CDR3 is TGCGCCAGCAGCCTAGACCGGTTTAATGAAAAACTGTTTTTT.

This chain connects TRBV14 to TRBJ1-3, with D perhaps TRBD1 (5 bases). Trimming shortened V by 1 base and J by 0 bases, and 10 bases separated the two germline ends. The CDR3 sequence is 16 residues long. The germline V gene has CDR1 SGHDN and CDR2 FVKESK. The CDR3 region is CASSQVDRFSGNTIYF. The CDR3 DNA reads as TGTGCCAGCAGCCAAGTTGACAGATTCTCTGGAAACACCATATATTTT.

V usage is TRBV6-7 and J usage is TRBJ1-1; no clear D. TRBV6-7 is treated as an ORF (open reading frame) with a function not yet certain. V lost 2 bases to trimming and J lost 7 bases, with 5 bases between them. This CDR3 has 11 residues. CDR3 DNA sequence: TGTGCCAGCAGTTACGCGGGTGAAGCTTTCTTT. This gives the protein CASSYAGEAFF.

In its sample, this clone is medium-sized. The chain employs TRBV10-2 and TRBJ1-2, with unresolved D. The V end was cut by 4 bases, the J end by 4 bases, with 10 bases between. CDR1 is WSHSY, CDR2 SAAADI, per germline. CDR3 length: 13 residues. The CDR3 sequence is CASSAEYGYGYTF. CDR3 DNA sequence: TGCGCCAGCAGTGCGGAGTACGGCTATGGCTACACCTTC.

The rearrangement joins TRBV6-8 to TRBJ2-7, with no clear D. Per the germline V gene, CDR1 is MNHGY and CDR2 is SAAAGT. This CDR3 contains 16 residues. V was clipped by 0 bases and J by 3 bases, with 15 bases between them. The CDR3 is CASSYSITAIFYEQYF. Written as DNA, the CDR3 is TGTGCCAGCAGTTACTCGATAACAGCCATCTTCTACGAGCAGTACTTC.

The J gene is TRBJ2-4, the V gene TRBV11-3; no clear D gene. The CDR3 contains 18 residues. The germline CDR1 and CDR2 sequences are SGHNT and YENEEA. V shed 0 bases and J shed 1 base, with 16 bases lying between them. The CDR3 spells CASSLDSSAFGAKNIQYF. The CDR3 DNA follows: TGTGCCAGCAGCTTAGATTCATCAGCCTTCGGGGCCAAAAACATTCAGTACTTC. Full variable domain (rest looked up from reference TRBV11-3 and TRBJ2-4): EAGVVQSPRYKIIEKKQPVAFWCNPISGHNTLYWYLQNLGQGPELLIRYENEEAVDDSQLPKDRFSAERLKGVDSTLKIQPAELGDSAVYLCASSLDSSAFGAKNIQYFGAGTRLSVL.

The CDR3 region is CASGATAVNTEAFF. The CDR3 region has the DNA TGTGCTAGTGGAGCGACAGCGGTGAACACTGAAGCTTTCTTT. The chain links TRBV12-5 to TRBJ1-1; a weak D match, TRBD1 (5 bases). CDR1 and CDR2 (germline): LGHNT, FRNRAP. This CDR3 region has 14 residues. Trimming pared 6 bases from V and 0 bases from J, leaving 11 bases between.

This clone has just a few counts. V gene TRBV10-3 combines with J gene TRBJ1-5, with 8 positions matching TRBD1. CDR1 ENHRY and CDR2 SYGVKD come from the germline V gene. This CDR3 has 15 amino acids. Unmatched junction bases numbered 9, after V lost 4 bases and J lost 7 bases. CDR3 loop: CAISAAGGEGQPQHF. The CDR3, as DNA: TGTGCCATCAGTGCAGCAGGGGGCGAAGGCCAGCCCCAGCATTTT.

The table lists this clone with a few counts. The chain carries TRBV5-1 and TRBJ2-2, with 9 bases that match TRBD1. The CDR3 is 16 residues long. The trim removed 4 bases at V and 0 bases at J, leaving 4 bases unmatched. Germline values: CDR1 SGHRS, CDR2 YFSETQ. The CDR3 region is CASSPRTGANTGELFF. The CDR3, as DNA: TGCGCCAGCAGCCCCCGGACAGGGGCGAACACCGGGGAGCTGTTTTTT.

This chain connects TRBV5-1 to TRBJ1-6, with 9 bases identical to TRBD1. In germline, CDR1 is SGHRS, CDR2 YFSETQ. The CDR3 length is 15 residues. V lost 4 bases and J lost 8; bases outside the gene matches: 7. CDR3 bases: TGCGCCAGCAGCGGGGGACAGGGAGTCGATTCACCCCTCCACTTT. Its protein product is CASSGGQGVDSPLHF.

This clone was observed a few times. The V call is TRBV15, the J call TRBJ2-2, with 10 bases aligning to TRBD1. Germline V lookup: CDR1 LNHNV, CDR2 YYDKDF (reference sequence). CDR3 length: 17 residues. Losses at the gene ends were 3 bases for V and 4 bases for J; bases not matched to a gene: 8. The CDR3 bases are TGTGCCACCAGCAGTGGCCGGGACAGGGGAATCACCGGGGAGCTGTTTTTT. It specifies CATSSGRDRGITGELFF.

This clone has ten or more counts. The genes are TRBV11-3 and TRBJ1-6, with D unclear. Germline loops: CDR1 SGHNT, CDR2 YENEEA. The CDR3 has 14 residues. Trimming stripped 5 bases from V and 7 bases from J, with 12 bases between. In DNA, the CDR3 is TGTGCCAGCAGCCCCGGAAACCCGAATTCACCCCTCCACTTT. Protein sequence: CASSPGNPNSPLHF.

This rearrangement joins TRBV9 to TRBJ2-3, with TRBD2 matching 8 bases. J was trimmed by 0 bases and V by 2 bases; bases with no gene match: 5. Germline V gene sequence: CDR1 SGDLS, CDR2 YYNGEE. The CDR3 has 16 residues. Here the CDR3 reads CASSVGAGASTDTQYF. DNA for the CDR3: TGTGCCAGCAGCGTCGGAGCGGGGGCTAGCACAGATACGCAGTATTTT.

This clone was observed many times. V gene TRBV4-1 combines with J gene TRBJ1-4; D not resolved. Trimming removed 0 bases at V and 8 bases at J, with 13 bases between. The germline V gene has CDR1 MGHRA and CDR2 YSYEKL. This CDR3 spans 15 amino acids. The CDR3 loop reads CASSQDVVVLEKLFF. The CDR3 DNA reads TGCGCCAGCAGCCAAGATGTGGTGGTCTTGGAAAAACTGTTTTTT.

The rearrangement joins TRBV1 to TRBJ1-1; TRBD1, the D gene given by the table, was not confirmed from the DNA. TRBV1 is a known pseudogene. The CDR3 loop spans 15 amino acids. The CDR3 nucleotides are TGCGCCAGCAGCCAAGCCGGGACAGCGAACACTGAAGCTTTCTTT. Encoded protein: CASSQAGTANTEAFF.

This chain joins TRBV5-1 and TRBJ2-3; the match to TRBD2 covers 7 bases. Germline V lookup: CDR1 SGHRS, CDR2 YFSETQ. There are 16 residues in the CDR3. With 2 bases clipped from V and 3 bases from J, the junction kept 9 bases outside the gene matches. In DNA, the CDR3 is TGCGCCAGCAGCTTTACGGCTAGCGGCGAAACAGATACGCAGTATTTT. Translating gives CASSFTASGETDTQYF.

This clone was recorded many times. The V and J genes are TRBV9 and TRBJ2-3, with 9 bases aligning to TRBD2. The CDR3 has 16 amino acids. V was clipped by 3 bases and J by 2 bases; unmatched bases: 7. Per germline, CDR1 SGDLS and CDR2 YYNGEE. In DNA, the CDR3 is TGTGCCAGCAGCGCAGGGACTAGCCTCGTCACAGATACGCAGTATTTT. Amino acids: CASSAGTSLVTDTQYF.

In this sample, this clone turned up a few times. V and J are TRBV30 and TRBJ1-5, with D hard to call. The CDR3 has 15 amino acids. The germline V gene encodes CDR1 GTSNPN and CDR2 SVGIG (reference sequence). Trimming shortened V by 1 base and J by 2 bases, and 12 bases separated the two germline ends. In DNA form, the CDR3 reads TGTGCCTGGAGTGCCGGGGATGGTGGCAATCAGCCCCAGCATTTT. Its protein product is CAWSAGDGGNQPQHF. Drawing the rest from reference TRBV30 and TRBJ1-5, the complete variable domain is SQTIHQWPATLVQPVGSPLSLECTVEGTSNPNLYWYRQAAGRGLQLLFYSVGIGQISSEVPQNLSASRPQDRQFILSSKKLLLSDSGFYLCAWSAGDGGNQPQHFGDGTRLSIL.